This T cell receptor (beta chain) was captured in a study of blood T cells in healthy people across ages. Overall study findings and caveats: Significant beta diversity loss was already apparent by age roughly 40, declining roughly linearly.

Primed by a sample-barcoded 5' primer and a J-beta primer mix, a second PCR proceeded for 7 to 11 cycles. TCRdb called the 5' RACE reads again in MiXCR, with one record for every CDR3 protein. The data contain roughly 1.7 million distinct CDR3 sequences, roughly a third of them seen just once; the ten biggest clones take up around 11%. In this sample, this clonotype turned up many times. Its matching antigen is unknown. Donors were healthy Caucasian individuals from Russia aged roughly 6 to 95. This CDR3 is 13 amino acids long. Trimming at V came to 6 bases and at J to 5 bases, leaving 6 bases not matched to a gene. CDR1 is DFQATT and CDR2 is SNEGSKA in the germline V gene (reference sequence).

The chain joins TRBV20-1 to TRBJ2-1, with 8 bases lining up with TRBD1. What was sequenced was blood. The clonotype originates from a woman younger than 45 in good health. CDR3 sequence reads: CSAGDRRNNEQFF. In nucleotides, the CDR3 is TGCAGTGCAGGGGACAGGAGAAACAATGAGCAGTTCTTC.